The present entry profiles one TCR beta chain with its context. This entry is derived from a study of shared clonotypes between healthy human individuals. Sorted-subset replicate PCR reactions were performed with about 200 ng DNA, corresponding to 30,000 or so T cell genomes. Measured with immunoSEQ multiplex PCR; TCRdb has only the in-frame clones, and not every one. The data contain about 800,000 clones, 90% to 98% of them seen just once; the ten biggest clones take up roughly 0.23%. CD8 cells classed as naive were CD45RO-negative and positively selected for CCR7, excluding terminally differentiated effector memory CD45RA+ cells. Germline CDR1 is MNHEY and CDR2 is SMNVEV (reference sequence). Trimming took 5 bases from V and 4 from J, leaving 14 bases between them. The CDR3 consists of 15 residues.

This rearrangement joins TRBV27 to TRBJ2-2; D not certain. The material sequenced was naive CD8+ T cells sorted from blood. The clonotype comes from a man between 25 and 39 years old in good health. CDR3 residues: CASSIRLTGTGELFF. The DNA of the CDR3 is TGTGCCAGCAGTATACGATTAACGGGCACCGGGGAGCTGTTTTTT.